The 19 T cell receptor beta chains below come from one sample, sequenced in a study of T cells in Graves' hyperthyroidism and ophthalmopathy. Amplification targeted TCR beta CDR3 regions from RNA transcripts. In the first-round RT-PCR of the TCR CDR3, the HTBI primer set was used. TCRdb called the multiplex PCR reads again in MiXCR, with one record for every CDR3 protein. Here the sample spans 390,000 or so distinct CDR3 sequences, 14% to 15% being singletons. What was sequenced was blood. The origin of the receptors is a man aged 18-30 years with Graves' ophthalmopathy.

The chain recombines TRBV5-6 with TRBJ2-3; no clear D. The CDR3 contains 15 residues. Looked up from germline, CDR1 is SGHDT and CDR2 is YYEEEE. Between the trimmed V and J ends, which lost 0 bases and 3 bases, there was a span of 11 bases. CDR3 sequence reads: CASSLGGMETDTQYF. The CDR3 region has the DNA TGTGCCAGCAGCTTGGGGGGTATGGAGACAGATACGCAGTATTTT.

This chain links TRBV19 with TRBJ1-5, with 11 bases lining up with TRBD1. From germline, CDR1 is LNHDA and CDR2 SQIVND (reference sequence). The V segment lost 5 bases and the J segment 3 bases; nucleotides outside the gene matches: 9. This CDR3 spans 17 amino acids. The CDR3 bases are TGTGCCAGTAGTCCGGACAGGGGGCGTTTGAACAATCAGCCCCAGCATTTT. Protein sequence: CASSPDRGRLNNQPQHF.

J is TRBJ1-2 and V is TRBV20-1; 7 nucleotides align to TRBD1. Germline lookup yields CDR1 DFQATT and CDR2 SNEGSKA (reference sequence). CDR3 length: 15 residues. V dropped 1 base and J dropped 7; count of bases not matched to a gene: 12. DNA for the CDR3: TGCAGTGCTAGAGTCCCGGGACAGCCTATGGTTGGCTACACCTTC. As protein: CSARVPGQPMVGYTF.

This clonotype was picked up a small number of times. The chain uses TRBV6-6 and TRBJ1-1; 9 nucleotides match TRBD1. The CDR3 is made up of 15 amino acids. V shed 0 bases and J 4 bases; nucleotides not matched to a gene: 3. The germline V gene encodes CDR1 MNHNY and CDR2 SVGAGI (reference sequence). As DNA, the CDR3 is TGTGCCAGCAGTTACTCGGACAGGGGTGGCACTGAAGCTTTCTTT. Translating gives CASSYSDRGGTEAFF.

This clonotype was detected ten times or more. The CDR3 nucleotides are TGCAGTGCTACGGGTCTAACAGGGGAGAGAGATACGCAGTATTTT. Its protein product is CSATGLTGERDTQYF. V gene TRBV20-1 combines with J gene TRBJ2-3; 7 bases are shared with TRBD1. The CDR3 length is 15 residues. Germline V gives CDR1 DFQATT, CDR2 SNEGSKA (reference sequence). J was trimmed by 5 bases and V by 4 bases; bases with no gene match: 12.

J is TRBJ2-1 and V is TRBV27, with D possibly matching TRBD2 (5 bases). Trimming took off 3 bases at V and 6 bases at J, with 15 bases between the two ends. Germline values: CDR1 MNHEY, CDR2 SMNVEV (reference sequence). The CDR3 spans 15 residues. The CDR3 DNA reads TGTGCCAGCAGTTTCGGACTCAATGTCGTCAATGAGCAGTTCTTC. Translation: CASSFGLNVVNEQFF.

This clonotype showed up many times. The V and J genes are TRBV20-1 and TRBJ2-7; TRBD1 matches at 8 bases. Germline CDR1 DFQATT, CDR2 SNEGSKA (reference sequence). This CDR3 spans 14 amino acids. V dropped 3 bases and J dropped 4; count of bases not matched to a gene: 8. The CDR3, as DNA: TGCAGTGCTAGGTGGGACAGGTCAAATTACGAGCAGTACTTC. Its protein is CSARWDRSNYEQYF.

V is TRBV5-5 and J is TRBJ1-5; D might be TRBD1 (5 bases). This CDR3 is built from 14 residues. Germline V gene lookup returns CDR1 SGHKS and CDR2 YYEKEE (reference sequence). V was pared by 0 bases and J by 4 bases, with 8 bases between. CDR3 sequence reads: CASSLVQVNQPQHF. CDR3 DNA sequence: TGTGCCAGCAGCTTGGTACAGGTGAATCAGCCCCAGCATTTT. The full variable domain, its missing parts supplied by reference TRBV5-5 and TRBJ1-5, is DAGVTQSPTHLIKTRGQQVTLRCSPISGHKSVSWYQQVLGQGPQFIFQYYEKEERGRGNFPDRFSARQFPNYSSELNVNALLLGDSALYLCASSLVQVNQPQHFGDGTRLSIL.

This clonotype was counted ten times or more. The rearrangement links TRBV6-1 to TRBJ2-7, with D possibly TRBD2 on 5 matching bases. Germline CDR1 reads MNHNS; CDR2 reads SASEGT. Trimming took off 8 bases at V and 2 bases at J, with 13 bases between the two ends. The CDR3 runs 13 residues. CDR3 in amino acids: CASLAGWTYEQYF. The CDR3 DNA reads TGTGCCAGCCTCGCGGGCTGGACCTACGAGCAGTACTTC.

This clonotype has at least ten counts. The rearrangement joins TRBV20-1 to TRBJ2-3; 9 bases line up with TRBD1. Germline V CDR1 and CDR2: DFQATT, SNEGSKA (reference sequence). The CDR3 spans 12 residues. V lost 6 bases and J lost 4; bases outside the gene matches: 2. In DNA form, the CDR3 reads TGCAGTGCAGACAGGGGGGCAGATACGCAGTATTTT. Translated: CSADRGADTQYF.

This clonotype was recorded at least ten times. The genes are TRBV7-2 and TRBJ2-1; D remains unclear. The CDR3 is 11 amino acids. CDR1 and CDR2 (germline): SGHTA, FQGNSA. Between the trimmed V and J ends, which lost 1 base and 10 bases, there was a span of 5 bases. CDR3 residues: CASSLVREQFF. In DNA form, the CDR3 reads TGTGCCAGCAGCTTAGTCCGCGAGCAGTTCTTC. The complete variable domain, with remaining parts taken from reference TRBV7-2 and TRBJ2-1, reads GAGVSQSPSNKVTEKGKDVELRCDPISGHTALYWYRQSLGQGLEFLIYFQGNSAPDKSGLPSDRFSAERTGGSVSTLTIQRTQQEDSAVYLCASSLVREQFFGPGTRLTVL.

This clonotype has ten or more counts. The rearrangement joins TRBV11-2 to TRBJ2-5; unclear D gene. The CDR3 consists of 14 residues. V was trimmed by 5 bases and J by 1 base, leaving 11 bases between them. CDR1 is SGHAT and CDR2 is FQNNGV in the germline V gene. The DNA for the CDR3 is TGTGCCAGCAGCCGCAATTCCCCCCAAGAGACCCAGTACTTC. This codes for CASSRNSPQETQYF.

J is TRBJ1-6 and V is TRBV6-1; TRBD1 matches 7 bases. The CDR3 extends over 15 amino acids. Germline CDR1 is MNHNS and CDR2 is SASEGT. With V trimmed by 5 bases and J by 7 bases, 8 bases remained unmatched. The CDR3 coding sequence is TGTGCCAGCAGTTCGCAGGGGGTTGGAAATTCACCCCTCCACTTT. Encoded protein: CASSSQGVGNSPLHF.

This clonotype was counted many times. The chain links TRBV18 to TRBJ2-1; D is ambiguous. The V gene's germline CDR1 is KGHSH and CDR2 LQKENI. The CDR3 has 11 amino acids. Trimming removed 2 bases at V and 10 bases at J, with 6 bases between. In nucleotides, the CDR3 is TGTGCCAGCTCACCAAGTGGCGAGCAGTTCTTC. It specifies CASSPSGEQFF.

This clonotype was recorded many times. The genes are TRBV3-1 and TRBJ2-7; D is undetermined. The CDR3 loop spans 15 amino acids. Germline V lookup: CDR1 LGHDT, CDR2 YNNKEL (reference sequence). Trimming took 5 bases from V and 2 from J, leaving 16 bases between them. The CDR3 sequence: CASSFQADVAYEQYF. In nucleotides, the CDR3 is TGTGCCAGCAGCTTCCAAGCCGACGTAGCCTACGAGCAGTACTTC.

This clonotype was recorded many times. This rearrangement joins TRBV6-6 to TRBJ2-7; TRBD1 or TRBD2 may be the D gene (5 bases each). V shed 2 bases and J shed 2 bases, with 13 bases lying between them. CDR1 MNHNY and CDR2 SVGAGI come from the germline V gene (reference sequence). This CDR3 has 15 amino acids. DNA of the CDR3: TGTGCCAGCAGTTACCCCCGGGACGGAGCCTACGAGCAGTACTTC. The encoded protein is CASSYPRDGAYEQYF.

This clonotype was observed at least ten times. The chain uses TRBV15 and TRBJ1-4, with D possibly matching TRBD1 (6 bases). The CDR3 contains 16 residues. Deletions cut 0 bases from V and 8 bases from J, with 16 bases between. Looked up from germline, CDR1 is LNHNV and CDR2 is YYDKDF (reference sequence). The CDR3 reads CATSRDQTLQGEKLFF. The CDR3, as DNA: TGTGCCACCAGCAGAGATCAAACTCTCCAGGGGGAAAAACTGTTTTTT.

Points on this clonotype: This could be a read error, since a much larger clone is one nucleotide away. Because the CDR3 is missing its conserved closing phenylalanine or tryptophan, this is likely a read error. The chain combines TRBV29-1 with TRBJ2-5; D is undetermined. V lost 4 bases and J lost 5, with 17 bases in between. Per the germline V gene, CDR1 is SQVTM and CDR2 is ANQGSEA. There are 14 residues in the CDR3. The CDR3 loop reads CSVGVGRVMETQYL. The CDR3 bases are TGCAGCGTTGGGGTAGGAAGGGTAATGGAGACCCAGTACTTA.

This clonotype came up many times. The V gene is TRBV5-1, the J gene TRBJ2-7; 14 bases align to TRBD2. Germline CDR1 and CDR2: SGHRS and YFSETQ. V shed 4 bases and J 6 bases; nucleotides not matched to a gene: 6. The CDR3 runs 15 residues. The CDR3 region has the DNA TGCGCCAGCAGCCTGGGCGGGACTAGCGGGAGCGAGCAGTACTTC. It specifies CASSLGGTSGSEQYF.